The T cell receptor (beta chain) described here comes from a study of T cell repertoires in aging, cancer and after chemotherapy. TCR beta rearrangements were amplified from peripheral blood genomic DNA. A mixed TRB-A/B primer pool amplified rearranged TRB by multiplex touch-down PCR. TCRdb fed the multiplex PCR reads into MiXCR, producing one record per CDR3 protein. Among 4,900 or so distinct CDR3 sequences listed, 20% to 25% were seen once. CDR1 and CDR2 (germline): SGHTA, FQGNSA. CDR3 length: 14 amino acids. V dropped 6 bases and J dropped 6 bases, with 17 bases sitting between them. The chain recombines TRBV7-2 with TRBJ1-2; a possible D gene is TRBD1 (6 bases). The receptor was isolated from a human donor in good health. The donor label of this sample is uncertain. The sequenced sample was blood. CDR3 sequence reads: CASRSNQGTNGYTF. The CDR3 DNA is TGTGCCAGCAGAAGCAACCAGGGGACTAATGGCTACACCTTC.